The clone carrying this T cell receptor beta chain has only one observation. Its antigen remains unknown. The V end was cut by 0 bases, the J end by 0 bases, with 7 bases between. Germline lookup yields CDR1 SGDLS and CDR2 YYNGEE. CDR3 length: 15 residues. The repertoire was sequenced with immunoSEQ multiplex PCR; TCRdb's copy has only in-frame clones and lacks some. The sample has roughly 130,000 clones, 80% to 95% seen once; the top ten hold about 4%. The data originate from a study of T cell responses to AZD1222 COVID-19 vaccine. Study findings and constraints: The study reported that nearly half of spike-specific TCRs target unmutated variant regions. The donors showed a predominance of white British ancestry and of females, with possible underestimation of clonal diversity.

This chain uses TRBV9 with TRBJ1-5; D is perhaps TRBD1 (5 bases). The specimen was peripheral blood, collected 28 days after the second AZD1222 dose. The clonotype was recovered from an adult who received the AZD1222 COVID-19 vaccine. CDR3 DNA: TGTGCCAGCAGCGTAGGGGGGAATAGCAATCAGCCCCAGCATTTT. Its translation is CASSVGGNSNQPQHF.